This TCR beta chain derives from a study of T cells in localized non-small cell lung cancer. Study-level results: An association was observed between higher blood T cell density and longer overall survival. T cell clonality was highest in uninvolved adjacent lung, above tumor. Across samples, adjacent lung featured a median 57 of the top 100 tumor clones.

The repertoire was sequenced with immunoSEQ multiplex PCR; TCRdb's copy has only in-frame clones and lacks some. The sample contains some 2,000 clones, around 30% of which appear only once. It was adjacent lung free of atypia that was taken, at least 2 cm from the tumor margin. The CDR3 covers 16 residues. J lost 4 bases, V lost 0 bases, and 5 bases had no gene match. CDR1 is SGHRS, CDR2 YFSETQ, per germline. The sample holds a few counts of this clone. Its antigen is currently unknown. The specimen comprised normal lung tissue next to the tumor, sampled before any cancer treatment. The receptor was isolated from a woman aged 40 to 75 with stage II squamous cell lung carcinoma. V gene TRBV5-1 combines with J gene TRBJ2-1; TRBD2 matches 9 bases. CDR3 nucleotides: TGCGCCAGCAGCTTGGTGGCTAGCGGGAAGTACAATGAGCAGTTCTTC. It is translated as CASSLVASGKYNEQFF. The full variable domain, with the rest looked up from reference TRBV5-1 and TRBJ2-1, is KAGVTQTPRYLIKTRGQQVTLSCSPISGHRSVSWYQQTPGQGLQFLFEYFSETQRNKGNFPGRFSGRQFSNSRSEMNVSTLELGDSALYLCASSLVASGKYNEQFFGPGTRLTVL.